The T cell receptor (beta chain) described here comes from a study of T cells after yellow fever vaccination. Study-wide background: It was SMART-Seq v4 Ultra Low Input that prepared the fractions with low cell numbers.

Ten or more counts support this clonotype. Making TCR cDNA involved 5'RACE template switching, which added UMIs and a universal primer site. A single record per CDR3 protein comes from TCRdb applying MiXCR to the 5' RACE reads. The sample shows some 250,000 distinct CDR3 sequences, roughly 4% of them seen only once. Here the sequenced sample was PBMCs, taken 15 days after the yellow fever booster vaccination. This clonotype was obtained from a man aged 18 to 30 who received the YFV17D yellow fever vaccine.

CDR3 DNA: TGTGCCAGCGGGGGGCGCGGGAACACCGGGGAGCTGTTTTTT. This encodes CASGGRGNTGELFF. This chain connects TRBV2 to TRBJ2-2; D possibly matches TRBD1 or TRBD2 (6 bases each). V lost 8 bases to trimming and J lost 1 base, with 11 bases between them. CDR1 and CDR2 from the germline V gene are SNHLY and FYNNEI. This CDR3 has 14 residues.